The 17 T cell receptor beta chains below were found in one sample sequenced in a study of CD8+CD57+ T cells in acquired aplastic anemia. The use of genomic DNA as template underpinned the TCR beta VDJ and CDR3 profiling. In TCRdb, the reads were re-called with MiXCR into one record per CDR3 protein. The table records 150,000 to 180,000 distinct CDR3 sequences, less than 60% of them present only once. Whoever was chosen for sequencing had shown CD8+CD57+ cell expansion by flow cytometry. The sequenced sample consisted of sorted CD4+, CD8+, or CD8+CD57+ T cells (not recorded which) from PBMCs. The receptors originated from a human donor with aplastic anemia.

This clonotype was found many times. In DNA form, the CDR3 reads TGCAGTGCCCCCCTTCGGACAGGGGATAATCAGCCCCAGCATTTT. Its protein is CSAPLRTGDNQPQHF. V and J are TRBV20-1 and TRBJ1-5; 9 nucleotides agree with TRBD1. After removal of 6 bases from V and 4 bases from J, the junction contained 10 bases not matched to a gene. The germline V gene encodes CDR1 DFQATT and CDR2 SNEGSKA (reference sequence). CDR3 length: 15 residues.

The table lists this clonotype with a few counts. V and J are TRBV6-1 and TRBJ2-3; TRBD1 matches at 9 bases. J lost 5 bases, V lost 10 bases, and 10 bases had no gene match. The CDR3 runs 14 residues. CDR1 is MNHNS and CDR2 is SASEGT in the germline V gene. In DNA form, the CDR3 reads TGTGCCACGAAACCACAGGGGGCGCGAGATACGCAGTATTTT. Translation: CATKPQGARDTQYF.

This chain links TRBV19 with TRBJ2-7; tentative D call: TRBD1 (5 bases). This CDR3 is 15 amino acids long. Germline CDR1 and CDR2: LNHDA and SQIVND (reference sequence). V lost 4 bases, J lost 1 base, and 14 bases lay in between. The DNA of the CDR3 is TGTGCCAGTAGTACCGCAGACAGTCTGTCCTACGAGCAGTACTTC. Its protein product is CASSTADSLSYEQYF.

The rearrangement links TRBV11-1 to TRBJ2-3; 8 bases fit TRBD1. The CDR3 covers 15 residues. The V gene end was trimmed by 5 bases and the J gene end by 4 bases; junction bases not matched to a gene: 8. Germline V gives CDR1 SGHAT, CDR2 FQDESV (reference sequence). CDR3 protein: CASSPDRGWADTQYF. The CDR3, as DNA: TGTGCCAGCAGCCCTGACAGGGGTTGGGCAGATACGCAGTATTTT.

This clonotype was counted a few times. This sequence joins TRBV7-9 and TRBJ1-1; D uncertain. Trimming removed 1 base from V and 9 bases from J, with 3 bases in between. Germline loops: CDR1 SEHNR, CDR2 FQNEAQ (reference sequence). CDR3 length: 10 amino acids. In nucleotides, the CDR3 is TGTGCCAGCAGCTTAGAACAAGCTTTCTTT. Its translation: CASSLEQAFF.

The gene calls are TRBV4-3 and TRBJ2-2; 8 nucleotides line up with TRBD1. The CDR3 runs to 18 residues. Germline trimming cut 0 bases from V and 5 bases from J; bases unmatched to any gene: 11. In germline, CDR1 is LGHNA, CDR2 YSLEER. CDR3 DNA: TGCGCCAGCAGCCAAGATAGGCGGCAGGGGGCGTGGACCGGGGAGCTGTTTTTT. Protein sequence: CASSQDRRQGAWTGELFF.

The chain combines TRBV7-9 with TRBJ1-2; D perhaps matches TRBD1 (6 bases). Between the trimmed V and J ends, which lost 4 bases and 5 bases, there was a span of 8 bases. This CDR3 spans 12 amino acids. CDR1 SEHNR and CDR2 FQNEAQ come from the germline V gene (reference sequence). The CDR3 nucleotides are TGTGCCAGCAGCTCGACAGGATATGGCTACACCTTC. It is translated as CASSSTGYGYTF.

The rearrangement uses TRBV19 and TRBJ1-4; D is ambiguous. V was clipped by 10 bases and J by 4 bases, with 13 bases between them. Germline V gene lookup returns CDR1 LNHDA and CDR2 SQIVND (reference sequence). CDR3 length: 13 amino acids. The CDR3, as DNA: TGTGCCACTCGGGCGGAGTATAATGAAAAACTGTTTTTT. As protein: CATRAEYNEKLFF. Complete variable domain (other parts from reference TRBV19 and TRBJ1-4): DGGITQSPKYLFRKEGQNVTLSCEQNLNHDAMYWYRQDPGQGLRLIYYSQIVNDFQKGDIAEGYSVSREKKESFPLTVTSAQKNPTAFYLCATRAEYNEKLFFGSGTQLSVL.

This clonotype was counted at least ten times. The J gene is TRBJ2-7, the V gene TRBV20-1, with TRBD1 as a possible D gene (6 bases). The length of the CDR3 is 13 residues. Germline lookup yields CDR1 DFQATT and CDR2 SNEGSKA (reference sequence). The germline V and J ends were trimmed by 4 bases and 0 bases, with 10 bases remaining between them. The CDR3 protein is CSATGDNSYEQYF. CDR3 bases: TGCAGTGCTACCGGGGACAACTCCTACGAGCAGTACTTC.

V and J are TRBV15 and TRBJ1-1, with D unclear. The germline CDR1 and CDR2 sequences are LNHNV and YYDKDF (reference sequence). Trimming removed 1 base at V and 8 bases at J, with 11 bases between. The length of the CDR3 is 13 residues. The CDR3 DNA reads TGTGCCACCAGCAGAGTTGGAGACTCCGAAGCTTTCTTT. Protein: CATSRVGDSEAFF.

The V gene is TRBV29-1, the J gene TRBJ2-7; the D gene is possibly TRBD1 (8 bases). The CDR3 length is 14 residues. V was trimmed by 5 bases and J by 1 base, leaving 15 bases between them. The germline V gene has CDR1 SQVTM and CDR2 ANQGSEA. Here the CDR3 reads CSVSTGGGSYEQYF. DNA for the CDR3: TGCAGCGTTAGTACAGGGGGGGGATCCTACGAGCAGTACTTC.

This clonotype was counted once. The V gene is TRBV10-3, the J gene TRBJ2-7; 11 bases line up with TRBD2. The CDR3 runs to 11 residues. J gave up 7 bases and V 10 bases, and 3 bases lay outside the gene matches. Germline lookup yields CDR1 ENHRY and CDR2 SYGVKD. The DNA for the CDR3 is TGTGCCACAGGACTAGCGGGTGAGCAGTACTTC. Translation gives CATGLAGEQYF.

This clonotype was counted many times. J is TRBJ2-5 and V is TRBV29-1; TRBD2 might be the D (7 bases). Trimming stripped 2 bases from V and 4 bases from J, with 17 bases between. The CDR3 is 15 residues long. Looked up from germline, CDR1 is SQVTM and CDR2 is ANQGSEA. The CDR3 sequence is CSVERRGLGGETQYF. In DNA, the CDR3 is TGCAGCGTTGAACGGCGGGGGCTCGGGGGAGAGACCCAGTACTTC.

V is TRBV7-3 and J is TRBJ2-3; the match to TRBD2 covers 15 bases. CDR3 length equals 17 residues. Germline V lookup: CDR1 SGHTA, CDR2 FQGTGA. The ends lost 5 bases at V and 0 bases at J; junction bases unmatched: 3. The CDR3 bases are TGTGCCAGCAGCCCCGGACTAGCGGGAGGGAGCACAGATACGCAGTATTTT. Amino acids: CASSPGLAGGSTDTQYF.

This clonotype was seen ten or more times. This chain's CDR3 is CASSLLQGRELFF. CDR3 nucleotides: TGTGCCAGCAGCTTGCTACAGGGCCGGGAGCTGTTTTTT. The chain uses TRBV11-2 and TRBJ2-2; D perhaps matches TRBD1 (6 bases). Deletions cut 3 bases from V and 9 bases from J, with 11 bases between. The CDR3 is 13 residues long. Per the germline V gene, CDR1 is SGHAT and CDR2 is FQNNGV.

The chain uses TRBV6-5 and TRBJ2-7; maybe TRBD1 (6 bases). Germline CDR1 MNHEY, CDR2 SVGAGI. The CDR3 has 14 amino acids. The V end was cut by 1 base, the J end by 0 bases, with 7 bases between. CDR3 nucleotides: TGTGCCAGCAGTTACTGGGACACCTCCTACGAGCAGTACTTC. Protein product: CASSYWDTSYEQYF.

This clonotype turned up a few times. The rearrangement uses TRBV7-3 and TRBJ1-1, with D perhaps matching TRBD1 (5 bases). Trimming removed 1 base at V and 0 bases at J, with 6 bases between. Germline lookup yields CDR1 SGHTA and CDR2 FQGTGA. This CDR3 has 14 amino acids. This CDR3 is CASSLSRVNTEAFF. The CDR3 DNA sequence: TGTGCCAGCAGCTTAAGCAGGGTGAACACTGAAGCTTTCTTT.